These 3 T cell receptor beta chains share one sample of origin, sequenced in a study of blood T cell repertoires in COVID-19. Only in-frame clones appear in the TCRdb table, and some are missing; sequencing was by immunoSEQ multiplex PCR. The data contain under 350,000 clones, roughly 85% of them singletons. Sequences were obtained from peripheral blood. The receptors come from a man aged 60 to 75 who had recovered from COVID-19.

V is TRBV9 and J is TRBJ2-3, with a weak D call TRBD1 (6 bases). The CDR3 sequence is 15 residues long. The V end lost 2 bases, the J end lost 1 base, and 11 bases lay between the germline ends. Germline V gene lookup returns CDR1 SGDLS and CDR2 YYNGEE. CDR3 nucleotides: TGTGCCAGCAGCGTTAAGGCAGGGGGCACAGATACGCAGTATTTT. This codes for CASSVKAGGTDTQYF.

This rearrangement joins TRBV18 to TRBJ2-1, with TRBD2 matching over 7 bases. J gave up 5 bases and V 3 bases, and 10 bases lay outside the gene matches. Germline loops: CDR1 KGHSH, CDR2 LQKENI. The CDR3 has 16 amino acids. Here the CDR3 reads CASSPARDYYNNEQFF. Here the CDR3 DNA reads TGTGCCAGCTCACCGGCCCGGGACTACTATAACAATGAGCAGTTCTTC.

In nucleotides, the CDR3 is TGTGCCACCAGCAGAGATAGACTAGCGGGGGGACCCTCACGAGATACGCAGTATTTT. As protein: CATSRDRLAGGPSRDTQYF. V is TRBV15 and J is TRBJ2-3; 13 bases align to TRBD2. Per germline, CDR1 LNHNV and CDR2 YYDKDF (reference sequence). After removal of 0 bases from V and 5 bases from J, the junction contained 11 bases not matched to a gene. This CDR3 comprises 19 residues.